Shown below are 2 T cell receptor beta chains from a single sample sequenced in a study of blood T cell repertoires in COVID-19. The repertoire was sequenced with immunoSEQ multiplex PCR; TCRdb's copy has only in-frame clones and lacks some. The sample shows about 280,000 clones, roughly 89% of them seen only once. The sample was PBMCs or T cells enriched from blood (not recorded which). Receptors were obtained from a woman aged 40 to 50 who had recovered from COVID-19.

The CDR3 bases are TGTGCCAGCAGCTTAGCGGGACAGGGCTACGAGCAGTACTTC. Translated, it gives CASSLAGQGYEQYF. The chain has TRBV7-2 and TRBJ2-7; TRBD1 matches at 9 bases. J was trimmed by 3 bases and V by 0 bases; bases with no gene match: 0. The CDR3 totals 14 residues. Germline V lookup: CDR1 SGHTA, CDR2 FQGNSA.

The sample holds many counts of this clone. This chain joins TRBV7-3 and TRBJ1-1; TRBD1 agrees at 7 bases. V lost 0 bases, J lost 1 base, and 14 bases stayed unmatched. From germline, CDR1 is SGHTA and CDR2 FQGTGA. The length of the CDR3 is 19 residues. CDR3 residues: CASSLTGQPLLSGNTEAFF. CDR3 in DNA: TGTGCCAGCAGCTTAACGGGACAGCCCCTTCTATCGGGGAACACTGAAGCTTTCTTT.